This entry lists 24 T cell receptor beta chains sequenced from one sample in a study of blood T cell repertoires in COVID-19. This table comes from immunoSEQ multiplex PCR, and its TCRdb copy is limited to in-frame clones, with some not included. Of about 74,000 clones in the sample, more than 75% are singletons; the top ten hold approximately 30%. Sequencing was performed on peripheral blood. Receptor source: a woman aged 80 or older with active or convalescent COVID-19.

The V call is TRBV27, the J call TRBJ1-5; 9 bases fit TRBD1. The ends lost 4 bases at V and 6 bases at J; junction bases unmatched: 7. Per the germline V gene, CDR1 is MNHEY and CDR2 is SMNVEV (reference sequence). The CDR3 has 15 amino acids. The DNA for the CDR3 is TGTGCCAGCAGTTCCTCCGGGACAGGGACTCAGCCCCAGCATTTT. This sequence encodes CASSSSGTGTQPQHF.

The chain links TRBV27 to TRBJ2-1, with TRBD1 identical over 11 bases. The trim removed 10 bases at V and 7 bases at J, leaving 6 bases unmatched. This CDR3 comprises 13 residues. Germline V lookup: CDR1 MNHEY, CDR2 SMNVEV (reference sequence). CDR3 amino acids: CATGQGAPNEQFF. The CDR3 DNA is TGTGCCACTGGACAGGGGGCGCCGAATGAGCAGTTCTTC.

The chain combines TRBV6-2 or TRBV6-3 with TRBJ2-7; tentative D call: TRBD1 (7 bases). Trimming left V 2 bases short and J 3 bases short, with 14 bases between. CDR1 is MNHEY, CDR2 SVGEGT, per germline. The CDR3 spans 15 residues. CDR3 region: CASSYLAGGYYEQYF. The CDR3 DNA follows: TGTGCCAGCAGTTACCTGGCAGGGGGGTACTACGAGCAGTACTTC.

The rearrangement links TRBV2 to TRBJ2-3, with 8 bases identical to TRBD2. CDR1 and CDR2 from the germline V gene are SNHLY and FYNNEI. The length of the CDR3 is 15 residues. J was trimmed by 5 bases and V by 4 bases; bases with no gene match: 8. CDR3 residues: CASSAAQRGKDTQYF. The CDR3 nucleotides read TGTGCCAGCAGTGCCGCCCAGCGGGGGAAAGATACGCAGTATTTT.

The chain uses TRBV6-5 and TRBJ1-6; no clear D. Germline V gives CDR1 MNHEY, CDR2 SVGAGI. The ends were cut back, 6 bases at V and 9 bases at J, with 9 bases in the middle. There are 12 residues in the CDR3. CDR3 in DNA: TGTGCCAGCAGGGTCCCGGGTTCACCCCTCCACTTT. As protein: CASRVPGSPLHF.

V usage is TRBV18 and J usage is TRBJ1-4; a weak D match, TRBD1 (5 bases). Trimming stripped 0 bases from V and 8 bases from J, with 13 bases between. This CDR3 is 15 amino acids long. CDR1 is KGHSH and CDR2 is LQKENI in the germline V gene. The CDR3 reads CASSPPPGMQEKLFF. The CDR3, as DNA: TGTGCCAGCTCACCACCCCCAGGGATGCAAGAAAAACTGTTTTTT. The variable domain in full, with the rest retrieved from reference TRBV18 and TRBJ1-4, is NAGVMQNPRHLVRRRGQEARLRCSPMKGHSHVYWYRQLPEEGLKFMVYLQKENIIDESGMPKERFSAEFPKEGPSILRIQQVVRGDSAAYFCASSPPPGMQEKLFFGSGTQLSVL.

The CDR3 nucleotides are TGTGCCAGTAGCTCTCGGACAGCTATCTATGGCTACACCTTC. Translation gives CASSSRTAIYGYTF. The chain links TRBV19 to TRBJ1-2, with D possibly being TRBD1 (6 bases). V was pared by 6 bases and J by 4 bases, with 15 bases between. The length of the CDR3 is 14 residues. The V gene's germline CDR1 is LNHDA and CDR2 SQIVND (reference sequence).

This chain joins TRBV6-1 and TRBJ2-7, with TRBD1 matching over 7 bases. Germline loops: CDR1 MNHNS, CDR2 SASEGT. This CDR3 region has 17 residues. J was trimmed by 7 bases and V by 3 bases; bases with no gene match: 18. The CDR3 region is CASSDASTGTSSGEQYF. The CDR3 region has the DNA TGTGCCAGCAGTGACGCCTCGACAGGGACCAGCTCCGGAGAGCAGTACTTC.

The V call is TRBV19, the J call TRBJ1-1, with no clear D. This CDR3 spans 19 amino acids. The germline gives CDR1 LNHDA, CDR2 SQIVND (reference sequence). V was shortened by 5 bases and J by 3 bases, with 28 bases between the two germline ends. The CDR3 DNA sequence: TGTGCCAGTAGTCCCCTGTGGAGGCTCATTGTCGGGTGGGACACTGAAGCTTTCTTT. Translation gives CASSPLWRLIVGWDTEAFF.

The rearrangement links TRBV7-9 to TRBJ1-4, with D maybe TRBD1 (6 bases). V was cut by 4 bases and J by 0 bases, with 15 bases left in between. There are 17 residues in the CDR3. Germline V gene data show CDR1 as SEHNR and CDR2 as FQNEAQ (reference sequence). The CDR3 DNA reads TGTGCCAGCAGCTCAACGAAACGACAGGCAACTAATGAAAAACTGTTTTTT. Encoded protein: CASSSTKRQATNEKLFF.

This chain links TRBV7-9 with TRBJ1-2; D not certain. Trimming left V 2 bases short and J 4 bases short, with 11 bases between. Germline CDR1 and CDR2: SEHNR and FQNEAQ (reference sequence). This CDR3 is built from 14 residues. This chain's CDR3 is CASSLIAATYGYTF. CDR3 in DNA: TGTGCCAGCAGCTTAATAGCTGCAACCTATGGCTACACCTTC.

The V and J genes are TRBV5-1 and TRBJ2-1, with 7 bases lining up with TRBD1. Losses at the gene ends were 5 bases for V and 0 bases for J; bases not matched to a gene: 5. There are 15 residues in the CDR3. CDR1 and CDR2 from the germline V gene are SGHRS and YFSETQ. The CDR3 protein is CASRLGGSSYNEQFF. The CDR3 nucleotides are TGCGCCAGCAGATTAGGGGGCAGCTCCTACAATGAGCAGTTCTTC.

The rearrangement links TRBV29-1 to TRBJ2-1, with D tentatively TRBD1 (6 bases). The V gene lost 6 bases and the J gene lost 9 bases, with 24 bases spanning the gap. Germline V lookup: CDR1 SQVTM, CDR2 ANQGSEA. The CDR3 sequence is 15 residues long. The CDR3, as DNA: TGCAGCGTAGGGGCTAGAGGGGGTCTCGGTGGTGAGCAGTTCTTC. It encodes CSVGARGGLGGEQFF.

This clone was seen a handful of times. The chain employs TRBV18 and TRBJ2-3; 14 nucleotides align to TRBD2. Germline CDR1 is KGHSH and CDR2 is LQKENI. There are 16 residues in the CDR3. V was pared by 3 bases and J by 4 bases, with 3 bases of the junction left unmatched. The CDR3 reads CASSPGTSGGADTQYF. CDR3 DNA sequence: TGTGCCAGCTCACCCGGGACTAGCGGGGGCGCAGATACGCAGTATTTT.

The table lists this clone with a few counts. The genes are TRBV5-1 and TRBJ1-2, with D possibly matching TRBD1 (5 bases). The CDR3 runs to 13 residues. Germline V gene sequence: CDR1 SGHRS, CDR2 YFSETQ. Between the trimmed V and J ends, which lost 0 bases and 2 bases, there was a span of 5 bases. The CDR3 sequence: CASSLGQNYGYTF. CDR3 nucleotide sequence: TGCGCCAGCAGCTTGGGACAGAACTATGGCTACACCTTC.

The chain recombines TRBV28 with TRBJ1-1; D is possibly TRBD1 (6 bases). This CDR3 comprises 17 residues. V gave up 2 bases and J gave up 5 bases, with 21 bases separating them. The germline CDR1 and CDR2 sequences are MDHEN and SYDVKM. CDR3 region: CASSLIGRSQGWTEAFF. DNA of the CDR3: TGTGCCAGCAGTTTAATCGGAAGGTCGCAGGGGTGGACTGAAGCTTTCTTT. The whole variable domain, remainder taken from reference TRBV28 and TRBJ1-1, is DVKVTQSSRYLVKRTGEKVFLECVQDMDHENMFWYRQDPGLGLRLIYFSYDVKMKEKGDIPEGYSVSREKKERFSLILESASTNQTSMYLCASSLIGRSQGWTEAFFGQGTRLTVV.

This clone was found once. Here the CDR3 reads CAWSVLDRKETQYF. The CDR3, as DNA: TGTGCCTGGAGTGTATTGGACAGGAAGGAGACCCAGTACTTC. The chain carries TRBV30 and TRBJ2-5, with 7 bases lining up with TRBD1. Trimming cost V 0 bases and J 5 bases; bases outside gene matches: 6. The CDR3 consists of 14 residues. Germline loops: CDR1 GTSNPN, CDR2 SVGIG (reference sequence).

The CDR3 region has the DNA TGTGCCAGCAGCTCTCCGGGACAGGAGGAGGACACCTTC. Translation: CASSSPGQEEDTF. This chain joins TRBV7-9 and TRBJ1-2; 8 positions match TRBD1. The CDR3 runs 13 residues. The germline V gene encodes CDR1 SEHNR and CDR2 FQNEAQ (reference sequence). Germline trimming cut 4 bases from V and 12 bases from J; bases unmatched to any gene: 10.

J is TRBJ2-7 and V is TRBV9, with D tentatively TRBD2 (6 bases). Germline V CDR1 and CDR2: SGDLS, YYNGEE. This CDR3 has 15 amino acids. V lost 0 bases to trimming and J lost 2 bases, with 12 bases between them. The DNA for the CDR3 is TGTGCCAGCAGCGTAGGCGGGACGACCCCCTACGAGCAGTACTTC. Encoded protein: CASSVGGTTPYEQYF.

CDR3 nucleotide sequence: TGTGCCAGCAGCGTAGGAGAGTTTTATGGAAACACCATATATTTT. Protein: CASSVGEFYGNTIYF. This chain joins TRBV9 and TRBJ1-3, with unresolved D. V lost 0 bases to trimming and J lost 3 bases, with 10 bases between them. Germline assignment: CDR1 SGDLS and CDR2 YYNGEE. The CDR3 extends over 15 amino acids.

This clone occurred a few times. V and J are TRBV7-6 and TRBJ2-2; D might be TRBD1 (9 bases). Germline values: CDR1 SGHVS, CDR2 FNYEAQ. The CDR3 is made up of 20 amino acids. With 1 base removed from V and 2 bases from J, the gap between germline ends came to 23 bases. The chain's CDR3 is CASSLDVAGTGSLNTGELFF. The CDR3, as DNA: TGTGCCAGCAGCTTAGACGTAGCGGGGACAGGGTCCCTCAACACCGGGGAGCTGTTTTTT. Filled out from reference TRBV7-6 and TRBJ2-2, the complete variable domain reads GAGVSQSPRYKVTKRGQDVALRCDPISGHVSLYWYRQALGQGPEFLTYFNYEAQQDKSGLPNDRFSAERPEGSISTLTIQRTEQRDSAMYRCASSLDVAGTGSLNTGELFFGEGSRLTVL.

The chain carries TRBV19 and TRBJ2-3; 9 bases agree with TRBD2. The trim removed 2 bases at V and 2 bases at J, leaving 5 bases unmatched. In germline, CDR1 is LNHDA, CDR2 SQIVND (reference sequence). This CDR3 contains 16 residues. DNA for the CDR3: TGTGCCAGTAGTATAAGGGCTAGCGGGGCCACAGATACGCAGTATTTT. This translates into CASSIRASGATDTQYF.

This chain uses TRBV7-8 with TRBJ1-4; D gene uncertain. The germline V gene has CDR1 SGHVS and CDR2 FQNEAQ. This CDR3 is 16 amino acids long. The V and J ends lost 3 bases and 2 bases respectively, with 13 bases between them. CDR3 nucleotide sequence: TGTGCCAGCAGCTTCGAGTGGGAGGCGACTAATGAAAAACTGTTTTTT. Residues: CASSFEWEATNEKLFF.

The J gene is TRBJ1-2, the V gene TRBV9, with a tentative D call TRBD1 (6 bases). The CDR3 consists of 17 residues. CDR1 and CDR2 (germline): SGDLS, YYNGEE. V was pared by 3 bases and J by 3 bases, with 21 bases between. CDR3 region: CASSGELTGSFDYGYTF. The CDR3 region has the DNA TGTGCCAGCAGCGGAGAACTAACAGGGTCCTTTGACTATGGCTACACCTTC.